This T cell receptor beta chain was captured in a study of T cell repertoires in cytomegalovirus infection. This clonotype was recorded a few times. The antigen remains unidentified. V was clipped by 4 bases and J by 5 bases; unmatched bases: 7. The V gene's germline CDR1 is SNHLY and CDR2 FYNNEI. There are 15 residues in the CDR3. One entry per CDR3 protein, called by TCRdb with MiXCR from the reads. Altogether roughly 990,000 distinct CDR3 sequences are present, around 32% being singletons, with the ten largest covering about 14%. This TCR was sampled from a human donor in good health (CMV status not recorded). Some clones in this sample may be carry-over from other donors' samples. This chain joins TRBV2 and TRBJ2-5, with 10 bases that match TRBD1. Sequencing was performed on cultured CD8+ T cells from PBMCs, taken from culture after CMV antigen stimulation. The CDR3 is CASSATGGVRETQYF. The DNA for the CDR3 is TGTGCCAGCAGTGCGACAGGGGGCGTCCGGGAGACCCAGTACTTC.